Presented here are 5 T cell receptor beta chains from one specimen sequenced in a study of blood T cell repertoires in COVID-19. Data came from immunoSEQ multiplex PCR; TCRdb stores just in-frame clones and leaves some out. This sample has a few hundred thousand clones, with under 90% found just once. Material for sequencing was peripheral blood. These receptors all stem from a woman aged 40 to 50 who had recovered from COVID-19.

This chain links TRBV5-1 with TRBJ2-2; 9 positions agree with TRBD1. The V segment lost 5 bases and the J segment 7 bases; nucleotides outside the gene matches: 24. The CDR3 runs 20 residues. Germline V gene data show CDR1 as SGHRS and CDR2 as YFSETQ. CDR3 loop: CASSSSSGTGLGAGHGELFF. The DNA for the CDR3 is TGCGCCAGCAGTTCGTCCTCAGGGACAGGGCTGGGAGCGGGACACGGGGAGCTGTTTTTT.

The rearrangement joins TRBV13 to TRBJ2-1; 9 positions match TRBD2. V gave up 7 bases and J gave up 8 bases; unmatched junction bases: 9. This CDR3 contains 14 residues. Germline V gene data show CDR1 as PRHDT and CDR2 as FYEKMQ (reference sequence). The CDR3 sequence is CASTLAGGPDEQFF. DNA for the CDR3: TGTGCCAGCACCTTGGCGGGAGGGCCCGATGAGCAGTTCTTC.

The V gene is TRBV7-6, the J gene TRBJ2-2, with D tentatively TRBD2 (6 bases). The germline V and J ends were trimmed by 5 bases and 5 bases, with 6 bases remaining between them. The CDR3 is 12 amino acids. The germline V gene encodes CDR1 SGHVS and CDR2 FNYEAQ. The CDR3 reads CASSRGTGELFF. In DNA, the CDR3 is TGTGCCAGCAGCCGGGGGACCGGGGAGCTGTTTTTT.

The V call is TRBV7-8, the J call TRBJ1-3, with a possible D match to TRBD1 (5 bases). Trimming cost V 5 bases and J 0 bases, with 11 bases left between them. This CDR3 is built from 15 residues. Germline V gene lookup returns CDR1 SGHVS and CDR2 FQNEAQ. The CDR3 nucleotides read TGTGCCAGCAGCGCCAGGGAACCCTCTGGAAACACCATATATTTT. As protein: CASSAREPSGNTIYF.

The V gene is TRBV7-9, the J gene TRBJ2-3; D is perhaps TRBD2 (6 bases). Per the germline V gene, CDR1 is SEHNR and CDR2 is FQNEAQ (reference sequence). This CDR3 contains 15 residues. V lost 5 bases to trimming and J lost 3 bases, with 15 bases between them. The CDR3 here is CASSRTEGITDTQYF. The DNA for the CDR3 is TGTGCCAGCAGCCGAACGGAGGGTATAACAGATACGCAGTATTTT.